Sequencing of this T cell receptor beta chain was carried out in a study of cytomegalovirus exposure and HLA in healthy donors. Both 60 Vbeta primers and 13 Jbeta primers went into the PCR. As handled by the study authors: A later analysis counted some 87 million unique TCR beta chains, some 12 million shared. Assay: immunoSEQ multiplex PCR; the TCRdb copy retains only in-frame clones and omits some. The V and J calls and clone size come from that table; D and trimming were worked out from the DNA. The sample contains 150,000 to 180,000 clones, less than 80% of which appear only once. Remarks on this clone: Its antigen is unknown.

The CDR3 consists of 13 residues. Looked up from germline, CDR1 is SGHRS and CDR2 is YFSETQ. With 4 bases removed from V and 0 bases from J, the gap between germline ends came to 6 bases. Findings and limits, study-wide: Data from an earlier analysis indicated that most TCR beta V segments were productive either about 90% or about 30% of the time.

The chain carries TRBV5-1 and TRBJ2-3; D is perhaps TRBD2 (6 bases). Sequenced input: PBMCs. The TCR originated in a man aged 30 to 45 in good health and CMV-seronegative. CDR3 in DNA: TGCGCCAGCAGCGGGACTAGCACAGATACGCAGTATTTT. Translated: CASSGTSTDTQYF. The variable domain in full, with the rest retrieved from reference TRBV5-1 and TRBJ2-3, is KAGVTQTPRYLIKTRGQQVTLSCSPISGHRSVSWYQQTPGQGLQFLFEYFSETQRNKGNFPGRFSGRQFSNSRSEMNVSTLELGDSALYLCASSGTSTDTQYFGPGTRLTVL.